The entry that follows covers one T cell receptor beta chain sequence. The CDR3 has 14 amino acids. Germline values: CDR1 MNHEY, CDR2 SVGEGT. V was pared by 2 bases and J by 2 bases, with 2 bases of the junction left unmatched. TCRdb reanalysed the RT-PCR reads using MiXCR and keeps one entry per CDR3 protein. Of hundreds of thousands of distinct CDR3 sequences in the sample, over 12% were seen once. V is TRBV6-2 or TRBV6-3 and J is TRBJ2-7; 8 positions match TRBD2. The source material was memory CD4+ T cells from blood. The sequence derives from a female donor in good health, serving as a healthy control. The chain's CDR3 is CASSYARGAYEQYF. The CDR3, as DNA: TGTGCCAGCAGTTACGCGCGGGGGGCCTACGAGCAGTACTTC.